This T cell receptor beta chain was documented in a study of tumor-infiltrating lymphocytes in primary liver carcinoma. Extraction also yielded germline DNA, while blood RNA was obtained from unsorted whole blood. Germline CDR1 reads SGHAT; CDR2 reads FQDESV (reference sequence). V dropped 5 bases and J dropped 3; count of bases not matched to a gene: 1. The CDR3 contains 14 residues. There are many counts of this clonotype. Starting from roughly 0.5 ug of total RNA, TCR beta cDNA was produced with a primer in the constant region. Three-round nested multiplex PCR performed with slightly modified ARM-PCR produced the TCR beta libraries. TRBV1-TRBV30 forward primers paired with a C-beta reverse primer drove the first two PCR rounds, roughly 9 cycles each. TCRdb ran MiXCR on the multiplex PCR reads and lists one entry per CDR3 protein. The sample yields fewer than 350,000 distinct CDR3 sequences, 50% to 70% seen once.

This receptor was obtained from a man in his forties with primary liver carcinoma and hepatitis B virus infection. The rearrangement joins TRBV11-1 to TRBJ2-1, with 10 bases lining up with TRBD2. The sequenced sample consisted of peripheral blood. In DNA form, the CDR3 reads TGTGCCAGCAGCCGGACTAGCGGCTACAATGAGCAGTTCTTC. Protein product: CASSRTSGYNEQFF.